The 7 T cell receptor beta chains reported below all come from one sample, sequenced in a study of shared clonotypes between healthy human individuals. The repertoire was sequenced with immunoSEQ multiplex PCR; TCRdb's copy has only in-frame clones and lacks some. The sample consists of millions of clones, approximately 94% of them appearing once. Sequencing was carried out using naive CD4+ T cells sorted from blood. The sample's subset: CD45RA+ positively selected. These receptors were obtained from a man between 18 and 29 years old in good health.

The chain has TRBV10-3 and TRBJ2-5, with 7 bases aligning to TRBD2. Germline trimming cut 4 bases from V and 5 bases from J; bases unmatched to any gene: 4. The CDR3 has 13 amino acids. In germline, CDR1 is ENHRY, CDR2 SYGVKD. The chain's CDR3 is CAISGARGETQYF. CDR3 bases: TGTGCCATCAGTGGAGCGCGGGGGGAGACCCAGTACTTC.

The chain employs TRBV7-3 and TRBJ2-3; a weak D match, TRBD2 (6 bases). The CDR3 has 18 residues. The V end was cut by 1 base, the J end by 0 bases, with 17 bases between. Germline CDR1 and CDR2: SGHTA and FQGTGA. As DNA, the CDR3 is TGTGCCAGCAGCTTAAGCGCGACGACTAGTCCTAGCACAGATACGCAGTATTTT. Amino acids: CASSLSATTSPSTDTQYF.

The V and J genes are TRBV10-1 and TRBJ2-5, with D perhaps being TRBD1 or TRBD2 (5 bases each). V was shortened by 6 bases and J by 8 bases, with 16 bases between the two germline ends. The length of the CDR3 is 13 residues. Germline V gene sequence: CDR1 WNHNN, CDR2 SYGVQD (reference sequence). The CDR3 nucleotides read TGCGCCAGCAGCGGGACGGCCCAAGGAACCCAGTACTTC. Its protein is CASSGTAQGTQYF.

CDR3 DNA sequence: TGTGCCAGCAGCCAAGAAAGGGGTCGGTTCTTCGGGGCCAACGTCCTGACTTTC. Its translation is CASSQERGRFFGANVLTF. V gene TRBV14 combines with J gene TRBJ2-6; D may be TRBD1 (5 bases). This CDR3 region has 18 residues. Between the trimmed V and J ends, which lost 0 bases and 4 bases, there was a span of 16 bases. Germline V lookup: CDR1 SGHDN, CDR2 FVKESK.

This clone was counted a single time. This sequence joins TRBV7-2 and TRBJ2-3, with a tentative D call TRBD2 (6 bases). Trimming cost V 3 bases and J 0 bases, with 16 bases left between them. The CDR3 has 17 residues. Germline V gene sequence: CDR1 SGHTA, CDR2 FQGNSA. The CDR3 is CASSLFSSVGSTDTQYF. DNA for the CDR3: TGTGCCAGCAGCTTGTTCTCTAGCGTGGGTAGCACAGATACGCAGTATTTT.

The chain has TRBV29-1 and TRBJ2-7; D gene uncertain. Trimming removed 5 bases at V and 1 base at J, with 6 bases between. Germline V lookup: CDR1 SQVTM, CDR2 ANQGSEA. CDR3 size: 11 residues. CDR3 region: CSVCQSYEQYF. CDR3 nucleotide sequence: TGCAGCGTTTGCCAGTCCTACGAGCAGTACTTC.

The genes are TRBV6-5 and TRBJ2-7, with TRBD1 matching 8 bases. Germline V CDR1 and CDR2: MNHEY, SVGAGI. This CDR3 is built from 16 residues. Trimming took 2 bases from V and 2 from J; bases not matched to a gene: 8. The CDR3 DNA is TGTGCCAGCAGTTACCGATGGACAGGGACGGCCTACGAGCAGTACTTC. This codes for CASSYRWTGTAYEQYF.